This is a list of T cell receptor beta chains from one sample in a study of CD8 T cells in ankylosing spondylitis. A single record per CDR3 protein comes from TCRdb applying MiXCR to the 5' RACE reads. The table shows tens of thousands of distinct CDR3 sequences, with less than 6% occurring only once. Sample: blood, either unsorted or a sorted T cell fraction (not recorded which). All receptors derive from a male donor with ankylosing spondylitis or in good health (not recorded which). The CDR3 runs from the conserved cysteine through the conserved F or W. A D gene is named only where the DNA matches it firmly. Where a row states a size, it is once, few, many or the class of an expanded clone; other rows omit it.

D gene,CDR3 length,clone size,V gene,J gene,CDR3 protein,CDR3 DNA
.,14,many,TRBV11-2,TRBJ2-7,CASSPRGNSGEQYF,TGTGCCAGCAGCCCTCGAGGGAATTCGGGCGAGCAGTACTTC
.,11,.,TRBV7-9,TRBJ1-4,CASSAYEKLFF,TGTGCCAGCAGCGCCTATGAAAAACTGTTTTTT
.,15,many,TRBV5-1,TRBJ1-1,CASSLGGSVNTEAFF,TGCGCCAGCAGCTTGGGGGGCAGCGTAAACACTGAAGCTTTCTTT
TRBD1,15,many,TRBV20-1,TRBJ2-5,CSAIPPGTAQETQYF,TGCAGTGCTATTCCTCCCGGGACAGCCCAAGAGACCCAGTACTTC
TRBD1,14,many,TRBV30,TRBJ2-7,CAWSFTGDTYEQYF,TGTGCCTGGAGTTTTACAGGGGACACCTACGAGCAGTACTTC
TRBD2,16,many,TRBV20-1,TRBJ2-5,CSASRTSGGIQETQYF,TGCAGTGCTAGCCGGACTAGCGGGGGGATCCAAGAGACCCAGTACTTC
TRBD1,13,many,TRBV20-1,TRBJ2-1,CSAGTGGRNEQFF,TGCAGTGCTGGGACAGGGGGCCGAAATGAGCAGTTCTTC
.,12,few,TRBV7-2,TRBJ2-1,CASSLVSHEQFF,TGTGCCAGCAGCTTGGTCTCCCATGAGCAGTTCTTC
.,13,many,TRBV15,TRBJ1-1,CATSRDMGQEAFF,TGTGCCACCAGCAGAGATATGGGGCAGGAAGCTTTCTTT
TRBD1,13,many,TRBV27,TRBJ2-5,CASSLQGAETQYF,TGTGCCAGCAGTTTACAGGGGGCCGAGACCCAGTACTTC
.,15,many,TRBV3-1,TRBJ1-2,CASSQGPGQYYGYTF,TGTGCCAGCAGCCAAGGTCCCGGACAGTACTATGGCTACACCTTC
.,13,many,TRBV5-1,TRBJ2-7,CASSLGTPYEQYF,TGCGCCAGCAGCTTGGGGACCCCCTACGAGCAGTACTTC
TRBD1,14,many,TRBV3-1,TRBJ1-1,CASSLGTGLTEAFF,TGTGCCAGCAGCCTAGGGACAGGGCTAACTGAAGCTTTCTTT
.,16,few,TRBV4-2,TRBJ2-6,CASSTETGSGANVLTF,TGTGCCAGCAGCACAGAAACAGGGAGTGGGGCCAACGTCCTGACTTTC
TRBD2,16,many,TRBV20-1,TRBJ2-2,CSARDTGTSVSGELFF,TGCAGTGCTAGAGATACGGGGACTAGCGTCAGCGGGGAGCTGTTTTTT
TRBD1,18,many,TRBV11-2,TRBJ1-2,CASSRELPTGVKNYGYTF,TGTGCCAGCAGCCGAGAACTCCCGACAGGGGTAAAGAACTATGGCTACACCTTC
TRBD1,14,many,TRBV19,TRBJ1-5,CASRPGTGKMAQHF,TGTGCCAGTAGACCCGGGACAGGGAAGATGGCCCAGCATTTT
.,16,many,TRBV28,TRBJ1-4,CASSLYWTVGYEKLFF,TGTGCCAGCAGTTTATATTGGACAGTTGGGTATGAAAAACTGTTTTTT
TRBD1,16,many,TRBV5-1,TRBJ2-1,CASSPRTGGVLNEQFF,TGCGCCAGCAGCCCGCGGACAGGGGGCGTGTTGAATGAGCAGTTCTTC
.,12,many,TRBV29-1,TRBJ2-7,CSVGGTSYEQYF,TGCAGCGTCGGGGGGACAAGCTACGAGCAGTACTTC
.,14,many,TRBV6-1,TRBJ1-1,CASSPADWATEAFF,TGTGCCAGCAGCCCGGCCGATTGGGCGACTGAAGCTTTCTTT
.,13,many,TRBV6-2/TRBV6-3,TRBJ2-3,CATYKANRDTQYF,TGTGCCACCTACAAAGCCAATCGGGATACGCAGTATTTT
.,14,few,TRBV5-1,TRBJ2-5,CASSLDPVSETQYF,TGCGCCAGCAGCTTGGATCCAGTCTCGGAGACCCAGTACTTC
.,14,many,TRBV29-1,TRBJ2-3,CSVEGERVTDTQYF,TGCAGCGTTGAAGGAGAGAGGGTCACAGATACGCAGTATTTT
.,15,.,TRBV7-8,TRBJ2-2,CAGSVSLVEAGELFF,TGTGCCGGCAGCGTCTCATTAGTGGAGGCCGGGGAGCTGTTTTTT
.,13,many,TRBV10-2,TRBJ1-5,CASSEGRPGPQHF,TGCGCCAGCAGTGAAGGGCGACCGGGGCCCCAGCATTTT
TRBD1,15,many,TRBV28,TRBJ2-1,CASSFVTGEYNEQFF,TGTGCCAGCAGTTTCGTGACAGGGGAATACAATGAGCAGTTCTTC
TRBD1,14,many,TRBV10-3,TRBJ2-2,CAVTGGTGTGELFF,TGTGCCGTCACAGGGGGTACGGGCACCGGGGAGCTGTTTTTT
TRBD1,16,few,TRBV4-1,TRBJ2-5,CASSPSGGQGKETQYF,TGCGCCAGCAGCCCTTCAGGGGGACAGGGCAAAGAGACCCAGTACTTC
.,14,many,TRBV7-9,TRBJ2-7,CASSSYPVYYEQYF,TGTGCCAGCAGCTCCTACCCGGTTTACTACGAGCAGTACTTC
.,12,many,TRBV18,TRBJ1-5,CASSTESGPQHF,TGTGCCAGCTCGACGGAGTCTGGGCCCCAGCATTTT
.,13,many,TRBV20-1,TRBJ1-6,CSAEEDSNSPLHF,TGCAGTGCAGAGGAGGACAGTAATTCACCCCTCCACTTT
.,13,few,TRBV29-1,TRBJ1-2,CSVEAGGQYGYTF,TGCAGCGTTGAAGCGGGGGGGCAGTATGGCTACACCTTC
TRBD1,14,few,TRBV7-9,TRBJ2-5,CASSFTGGGETQYF,TGTGCCAGCAGCTTTACAGGGGGCGGCGAGACCCAGTACTTC
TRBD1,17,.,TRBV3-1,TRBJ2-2,CACCQGVGGQGIGELFF,TGTGCCTGCTGCCAAGGAGTTGGCGGACAGGGTATCGGGGAGCTGTTTTTT
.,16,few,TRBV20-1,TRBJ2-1,CSARGQAPNYYNEQFF,TGCAGTGCTCGGGGTCAGGCTCCGAACTATTACAATGAGCAGTTCTTC
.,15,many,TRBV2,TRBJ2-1,CASSRVQGTGNEQFF,TGTGCCAGCAGTAGGGTACAGGGAACCGGCAATGAGCAGTTCTTC
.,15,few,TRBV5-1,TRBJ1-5,CASSQSSISNQPQHF,TGCGCCAGCAGCCAATCGAGTATTAGCAATCAGCCCCAGCATTTT
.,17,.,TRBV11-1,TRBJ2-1,CASSLLFAAANYNEQFF,TGTGCCAGCAGCTTACTTTTTGCGGCAGCGAATTACAATGAGCAGTTCTTC
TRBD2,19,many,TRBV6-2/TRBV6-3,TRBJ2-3,CASSYPGSGATPGSDTQYF,TGTGCCAGCAGTTACCCCGGCAGCGGGGCCACACCCGGCTCAGATACGCAGTATTTT
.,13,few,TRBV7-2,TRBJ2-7,CASSSPTVYEQYF,TGTGCCAGCAGTTCTCCTACGGTCTACGAGCAGTACTTC